This T cell receptor beta chain was documented in a study of immune evolution from preneoplasia to lung adenocarcinoma. Study overall: HLA loss of heterozygosity: approximately 7.5% AIS, 15% MIA, over 25% ADC, none AAH.

By sample share, this clone is large. The table came from immunoSEQ multiplex PCR; TCRdb's copy has only in-frame clones and leaves some out. The sample has several thousand clones; 75% to 85% are singletons. Germline V gene sequence: CDR1 MNHEY, CDR2 SMNVEV (reference sequence). This CDR3 region has 14 residues. Trimming shortened V by 2 bases and J by 3 bases, and 9 bases separated the two germline ends. The receptor was isolated from a person aged 60-80 years with lung adenocarcinoma. V is TRBV27 and J is TRBJ2-3; D is uncertain. The sample was FFPE lung adenocarcinoma in situ tissue. CDR3 DNA sequence: TGTGCCAGCAGTTTAGGCAGGCTTACAGATACGCAGTATTTT. The encoded protein is CASSLGRLTDTQYF.